This passage covers 25 T cell receptor beta chains from one sample sequenced in a study of blood T cell repertoires in COVID-19. Assay: immunoSEQ multiplex PCR; the TCRdb copy retains only in-frame clones and omits some. This sample has 200,000 or so clones, with about nine tenths found just once. Sequenced input: PBMCs or T cells enriched from blood (not recorded which). Receptors were obtained from a woman aged 40 to 49 with acute COVID-19.

This chain links TRBV4-2 with TRBJ2-3; 7 bases line up with TRBD1. J was trimmed by 6 bases and V by 4 bases; bases with no gene match: 13. This CDR3 has 16 residues. Per the germline V gene, CDR1 is LGHNA and CDR2 is YNFKEQ. CDR3 region: CASSPQGERPFDTQYF. The CDR3 DNA reads as TGTGCCAGCAGCCCCCAGGGGGAGCGCCCCTTTGATACGCAGTATTTT.

The rearrangement joins TRBV7-9 to TRBJ1-1; the D is unclear. V was shortened by 5 bases and J by 0 bases, with 10 bases between the two germline ends. The CDR3 consists of 14 residues. Germline loops: CDR1 SEHNR, CDR2 FQNEAQ (reference sequence). CDR3 DNA sequence: TGTGCCAGCAGCCCCGCGCCCATGAACACTGAAGCTTTCTTT. Its protein product is CASSPAPMNTEAFF.

This clone was seen a few times. The rearrangement joins TRBV29-1 to TRBJ2-7, with a weak D call TRBD1 (6 bases). CDR1 is SQVTM, CDR2 ANQGSEA, per germline. The germline V and J ends were trimmed by 4 bases and 7 bases, with 17 bases remaining between them. This CDR3 contains 13 residues. The CDR3 DNA reads TGCAGCGTTGCCCACTTGGGGGCAGGGGAGCAGTACTTC. Its translation: CSVAHLGAGEQYF.

V gene TRBV5-4 combines with J gene TRBJ1-1, with D possibly matching TRBD1 (5 bases). The germline V gene encodes CDR1 SGHNT and CDR2 YYREEE (reference sequence). The V and J ends lost 0 bases and 0 bases respectively, with 15 bases between them. CDR3 length: 17 residues. The DNA of the CDR3 is TGTGCCAGCAGCTTGGGCGGAGGGACTAAGATGAACACTGAAGCTTTCTTT. Its protein product is CASSLGGGTKMNTEAFF.

The rearrangement joins TRBV5-1 to TRBJ2-2; 7 positions match TRBD2. The V gene's germline CDR1 is SGHRS and CDR2 YFSETQ. V lost 1 base, J lost 0 bases, and 9 bases stayed unmatched. The CDR3 loop spans 18 amino acids. The CDR3 loop reads CASSLSPSGPPNTGELFF. In DNA form, the CDR3 reads TGCGCCAGCAGCTTGTCCCCTAGCGGACCCCCGAACACCGGGGAGCTGTTTTTT.

In its sample, this clone was seen once. The chain links TRBV6-5 to TRBJ1-2, with D hard to call. This CDR3 has 10 amino acids. Germline CDR1 MNHEY, CDR2 SVGAGI. V shed 6 bases and J shed 6 bases, with 5 bases lying between them. The CDR3 spells CASRNNGYTF. For the CDR3, the DNA is TGTGCCAGCAGGAACAATGGCTACACCTTC.

J is TRBJ2-1 and V is TRBV4-1; D may be TRBD2 (6 bases). The V gene lost 0 bases and the J gene lost 4 bases, with 19 bases spanning the gap. This CDR3 is built from 18 residues. Germline CDR1 reads MGHRA; CDR2 reads YSYEKL. The CDR3 protein is CASSQERDAASVYNEQFF. CDR3 nucleotide sequence: TGCGCCAGCAGCCAAGAGCGGGACGCCGCTTCCGTTTACAATGAGCAGTTCTTC.

The chain combines TRBV19 with TRBJ2-1; D is possibly TRBD2 (7 bases). Germline CDR1 and CDR2: LNHDA and SQIVND (reference sequence). The germline V and J ends were trimmed by 4 bases and 4 bases, with 23 bases remaining between them. The CDR3 covers 18 residues. CDR3 in DNA: TGTGCCAGTAGTAGACGGACGGCGGGGGCGCTTACGTACAATGAGCAGTTCTTC. Translating it yields CASSRRTAGALTYNEQFF.

The V call is TRBV4-3, the J call TRBJ2-5; TRBD1 matches at 8 bases. CDR1 and CDR2 (germline): LGHNA, YSLEER. This CDR3 has 16 amino acids. Losses at the gene ends were 4 bases for V and 1 base for J; bases not matched to a gene: 8. This CDR3 is CASSPGQGKTQETQYF. The CDR3 DNA follows: TGCGCCAGCAGCCCCGGACAGGGCAAAACCCAAGAGACCCAGTACTTC.

This clone is a singleton in its sample. The rearrangement joins TRBV7-8 to TRBJ2-7; D possibly corresponds to TRBD2 (6 bases). V was cut by 2 bases and J by 0 bases, with 23 bases left in between. Germline assignment: CDR1 SGHVS and CDR2 FQNEAQ. The CDR3 is 19 residues long. CDR3 protein: CASSLNSAGAGMLSYEQYF. As DNA, the CDR3 is TGTGCCAGCAGCTTAAACTCTGCGGGCGCGGGGATGCTCTCCTACGAGCAGTACTTC.

The CDR3 protein is CASSLGGDPNRYGYTF. For the CDR3, the DNA is TGTGCCAGCAGCTTAGGGGGGGACCCAAACCGATATGGCTACACCTTC. The chain joins TRBV7-2 to TRBJ1-2, with D maybe TRBD1 (5 bases). The germline V gene encodes CDR1 SGHTA and CDR2 FQGNSA. The CDR3 is 16 residues long. With 1 base removed from V and 5 bases from J, the gap between germline ends came to 17 bases.

The table lists this clone with a few counts. The chain carries TRBV5-6 and TRBJ1-4; weak D call: TRBD1 (6 bases). Germline V gene lookup returns CDR1 SGHDT and CDR2 YYEEEE. V was pared by 2 bases and J by 11 bases, with 16 bases between. The CDR3 consists of 14 residues. The CDR3 DNA is TGTGCCAGCAGCTTTGGCACAGGGCGAGGCAAACTGTTTTTT. This translates into CASSFGTGRGKLFF.

This clone was counted only a few times. This chain links TRBV6-4 with TRBJ2-6; D is unclear. The length of the CDR3 is 17 residues. Germline V gives CDR1 MRHNA, CDR2 SNTAGT. Deletions cut 0 bases from V and 0 bases from J, with 9 bases between. CDR3 sequence: CASSDSPGSSGANVLTF. CDR3 coding DNA: TGTGCCAGCAGTGACTCTCCAGGCAGCTCTGGGGCCAACGTCCTGACTTTC.

The rearrangement links TRBV5-1 to TRBJ1-4; D gene uncertain. This CDR3 has 14 residues. CDR1 is SGHRS, CDR2 YFSETQ, per germline. V lost 2 bases and J 6 bases, leaving 11 bases between the germline ends. The CDR3 sequence: CASSFVAGDEKLFF. The CDR3 DNA is TGCGCCAGCAGCTTCGTGGCAGGTGATGAAAAACTGTTTTTT. The complete variable domain, with remaining parts taken from reference TRBV5-1 and TRBJ1-4, reads KAGVTQTPRYLIKTRGQQVTLSCSPISGHRSVSWYQQTPGQGLQFLFEYFSETQRNKGNFPGRFSGRQFSNSRSEMNVSTLELGDSALYLCASSFVAGDEKLFFGSGTQLSVL.

The V and J genes are TRBV2 and TRBJ1-3; the D gene is possibly TRBD1 (6 bases). Trimming left V 0 bases short and J 1 base short, with 10 bases between. Germline values: CDR1 SNHLY, CDR2 FYNNEI. The CDR3 loop spans 16 amino acids. In DNA, the CDR3 is TGTGCCAGCAGTGAAGCACAGGGTGCTTCTGGAAACACCATATATTTT. Its translation is CASSEAQGASGNTIYF.

The sample holds a few counts of this clone. The gene calls are TRBV7-6 and TRBJ2-2; no firm D call. Germline values: CDR1 SGHVS, CDR2 FNYEAQ. Deletions cut 2 bases from V and 1 base from J, with 8 bases between. The CDR3 consists of 15 residues. The CDR3 reads CASSLRQMNTGELFF. The DNA for the CDR3 is TGTGCCAGCAGCTTAAGACAAATGAACACCGGGGAGCTGTTTTTT. Full variable domain (rest looked up from reference TRBV7-6 and TRBJ2-2): GAGVSQSPRYKVTKRGQDVALRCDPISGHVSLYWYRQALGQGPEFLTYFNYEAQQDKSGLPNDRFSAERPEGSISTLTIQRTEQRDSAMYRCASSLRQMNTGELFFGEGSRLTVL.

V is TRBV7-2 and J is TRBJ2-4, with 8 nucleotides matching TRBD2. CDR1 is SGHTA and CDR2 is FQGNSA in the germline V gene. The trim removed 5 bases at V and 5 bases at J, leaving 8 bases unmatched. The CDR3 is made up of 15 amino acids. CDR3 nucleotide sequence: TGTGCCAGCAGCCCCCGGGGCGGGGGGCAAAACATTCAGTACTTC. Translation: CASSPRGGGQNIQYF.

The J gene is TRBJ1-2, the V gene TRBV14; D gene ambiguous. V shed 1 base and J shed 4 bases, with 7 bases lying between them. There are 13 residues in the CDR3. The V gene's germline CDR1 is SGHDN and CDR2 FVKESK. CDR3 in amino acids: CASSQGGRYGYTF. The CDR3 DNA reads TGTGCCAGCAGCCAAGGCGGCCGCTATGGCTACACCTTC.

The chain carries TRBV10-2 and TRBJ1-3, with unresolved D. V dropped 0 bases and J dropped 9 bases, with 15 bases sitting between them. Germline V CDR1 and CDR2: WSHSY, SAAADI. The CDR3 spans 15 residues. This chain's CDR3 is CASSESWTRSGTIYF. The CDR3 nucleotides read TGCGCCAGCAGTGAGTCGTGGACGCGAAGCGGCACCATATATTTT.

This clone was recorded once. This rearrangement joins TRBV7-9 to TRBJ1-2; D is unclear. The CDR3 length is 13 residues. The germline CDR1 and CDR2 sequences are SEHNR and FQNEAQ (reference sequence). V was cut by 3 bases and J by 2 bases, with 7 bases left in between. The CDR3 sequence: CASSFENNYGYTF. The CDR3 DNA reads TGTGCCAGCAGCTTTGAGAACAACTATGGCTACACCTTC.

The genes are TRBV2 and TRBJ1-1; TRBD1 is a possible D gene (6 bases). Trimming left V 4 bases short and J 5 bases short, with 20 bases between. The CDR3 runs to 16 residues. Germline V gives CDR1 SNHLY, CDR2 FYNNEI. The CDR3: CASSGRGRGIETEAFF. CDR3 nucleotides: TGTGCCAGCAGTGGTCGTGGCAGGGGTATCGAAACTGAAGCTTTCTTT.

This sequence joins TRBV3-1 (or the pseudogene TRBV3-2) and TRBJ1-2; D might be TRBD1 (5 bases). The germline gives CDR1 LGHDT, CDR2 YNNKEL (reference sequence). Trimming stripped 5 bases from V and 7 bases from J, with 17 bases between. This CDR3 contains 14 residues. CDR3 coding DNA: TGTGCCAGCAGCACCACGGGGGGGATTAGTGGCTACACCTTC. Translated: CASSTTGGISGYTF.

The rearrangement links TRBV19 to TRBJ2-7; TRBD1 matches 12 bases. This CDR3 is built from 18 residues. V trimming: 4 bases; J trimming: 0 bases; junction bases outside the gene matches: 10. The germline CDR1 and CDR2 sequences are LNHDA and SQIVND (reference sequence). CDR3 nucleotide sequence: TGTGCCAGTAGTACGACCGGGACAGGGGGCACCTTCTCCTACGAGCAGTACTTC. It is translated as CASSTTGTGGTFSYEQYF.

This chain joins TRBV6-2 or TRBV6-3 and TRBJ1-6; D possibly corresponds to TRBD1 (5 bases). In germline, CDR1 is MNHEY, CDR2 SVGEGT. This CDR3 spans 14 amino acids. The V gene lost 6 bases and the J gene lost 7 bases, with 13 bases spanning the gap. DNA of the CDR3: TGTGCCAGCAGCCCAGGGTCGGGGAATTCACCCCTCCACTTT. It specifies CASSPGSGNSPLHF.

This chain links TRBV9 with TRBJ1-3; 10 bases are shared with TRBD1. The V segment lost 1 base and the J segment 2 bases; nucleotides outside the gene matches: 6. The CDR3 consists of 17 residues. Germline values: CDR1 SGDLS, CDR2 YYNGEE. The CDR3 DNA sequence: TGTGCCAGCAGCGTATACGACAGGGGGCTCGCTGGAAACACCATATATTTT. This translates into CASSVYDRGLAGNTIYF. The whole variable domain, remainder taken from reference TRBV9 and TRBJ1-3, is DSGVTQTPKHLITATGQRVTLRCSPRSGDLSVYWYQQSLDQGLQFLIQYYNGEERAKGNILERFSAQQFPDLHSELNLSSLELGDSALYFCASSVYDRGLAGNTIYFGEGSWLTVV.